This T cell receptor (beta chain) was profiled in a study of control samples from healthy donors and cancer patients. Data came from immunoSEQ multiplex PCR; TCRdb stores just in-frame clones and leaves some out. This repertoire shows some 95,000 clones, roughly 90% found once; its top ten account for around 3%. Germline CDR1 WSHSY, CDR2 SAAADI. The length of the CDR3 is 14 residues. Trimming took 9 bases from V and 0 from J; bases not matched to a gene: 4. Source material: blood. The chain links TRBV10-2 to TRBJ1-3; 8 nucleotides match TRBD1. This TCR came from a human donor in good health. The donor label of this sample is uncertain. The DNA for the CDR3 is TGCGCCAGTGGACAGGGCAACTCTGGAAACACCATATATTTT. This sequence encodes CASGQGNSGNTIYF.